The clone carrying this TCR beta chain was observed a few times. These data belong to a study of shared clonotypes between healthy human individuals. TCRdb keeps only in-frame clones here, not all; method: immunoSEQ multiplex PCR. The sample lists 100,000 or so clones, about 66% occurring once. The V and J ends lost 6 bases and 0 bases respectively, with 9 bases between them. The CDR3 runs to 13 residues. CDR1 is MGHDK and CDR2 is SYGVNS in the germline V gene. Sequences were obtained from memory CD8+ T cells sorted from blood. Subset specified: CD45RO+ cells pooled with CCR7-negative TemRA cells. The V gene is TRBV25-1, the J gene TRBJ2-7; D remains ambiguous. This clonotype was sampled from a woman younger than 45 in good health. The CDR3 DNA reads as TGTGCCAGCAGAAACAGTGACTCCTACGAGCAGTACTTC. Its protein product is CASRNSDSYEQYF.